This T cell receptor (beta chain) emerged from a study of blood T cell repertoires in COVID-19. Sequenced by immunoSEQ multiplex PCR; TCRdb stores in-frame clones only, minus some. The table lists 200,000 to 250,000 clones, roughly 89% of them singletons, with 4.1% in the top ten. V was clipped by 0 bases and J by 4 bases, with 7 bases between them. Germline-derived CDR1 and CDR2 are SNHLY and FYNNEI. The CDR3 spans 14 residues. This clonotype was sampled from a woman in her 30s who had recovered from COVID-19. The chain joins TRBV2 to TRBJ1-3, with D unresolved. The sample taken for sequencing was PBMCs or T cells enriched from blood (not recorded which). The DNA for the CDR3 is TGTGCCAGCAGTGAAGCATCCAGGGGAAACACCATATATTTT. Its translation is CASSEASRGNTIYF.